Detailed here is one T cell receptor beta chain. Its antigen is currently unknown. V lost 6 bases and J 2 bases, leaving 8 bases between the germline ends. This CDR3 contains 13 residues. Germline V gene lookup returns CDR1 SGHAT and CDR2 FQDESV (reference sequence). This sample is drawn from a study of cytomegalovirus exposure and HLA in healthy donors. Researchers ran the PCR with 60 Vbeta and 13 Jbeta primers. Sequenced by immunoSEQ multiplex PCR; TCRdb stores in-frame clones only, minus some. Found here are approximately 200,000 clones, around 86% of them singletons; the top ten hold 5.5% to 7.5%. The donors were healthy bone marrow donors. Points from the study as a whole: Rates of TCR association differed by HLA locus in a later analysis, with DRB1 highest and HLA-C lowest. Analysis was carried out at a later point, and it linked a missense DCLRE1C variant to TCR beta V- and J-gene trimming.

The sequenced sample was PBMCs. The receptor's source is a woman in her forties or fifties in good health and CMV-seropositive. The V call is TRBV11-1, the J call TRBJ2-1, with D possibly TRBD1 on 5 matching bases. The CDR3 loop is CASRKGPYNEQFF. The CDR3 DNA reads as TGTGCCAGCAGGAAGGGGCCCTACAATGAGCAGTTCTTC.